The 9 T cell receptor beta chains below were found in one sample sequenced in a study of regulatory T cells in long-lasting Graves disease. The time point was: newly diagnosed GD, antithyroid drugs for less than 3 months. Construction of the TCR library relied on RNA isolated from PBMCs. Arm-PCR with iRepertoire HTBI primers amplified the CDR3 regions for these TCR beta libraries. TCRdb re-called the multiplex PCR reads with MiXCR, one entry per CDR3 protein. The sample consists of approximately 470,000 distinct CDR3 sequences, around 15% of them appearing once. This sample also belongs to another study, concerning T cells in Graves' hyperthyroidism and ophthalmopathy.

Source: peripheral blood mononuclear cells (PBMCs), taken at new diagnosis, from a patient treated with antithyroid drugs. The origin of the receptors is a man between 35 and 55 years old with Graves disease.

V is TRBV19 and J is TRBJ2-7, with a possible D match to TRBD2 (6 bases). Germline V lookup: CDR1 LNHDA, CDR2 SQIVND (reference sequence). This CDR3 spans 13 amino acids. The V end lost 5 bases, the J end lost 6 bases, and 14 bases lay between the germline ends. CDR3 amino acids: CASSHSGLGEQYF. CDR3 sequence (DNA): TGTGCCAGTAGTCACTCGGGACTTGGCGAGCAGTACTTC.

The sample holds a few counts of this clonotype. The chain uses TRBV19 and TRBJ1-1; TRBD1 agrees at 7 bases. Germline lookup yields CDR1 LNHDA and CDR2 SQIVND (reference sequence). The CDR3 contains 11 residues. CDR3 residues: CADRVGTQAFF. The CDR3 nucleotides are TGTGCAGACAGGGTGGGGACCCAAGCTTTCTTT.

This clonotype was detected ten times or more. The V call is TRBV29-1, the J call TRBJ1-1; no reliable D call. This CDR3 spans 12 amino acids. Germline V gives CDR1 SQVTM, CDR2 ANQGSEA. V lost 6 bases to trimming and J lost 3 bases, with 11 bases between them. CDR3 residues: CSVAWGDTEAFF. The DNA of the CDR3 is TGCAGCGTGGCCTGGGGAGACACTGAAGCTTTCTTT.

The chain carries TRBV19 and TRBJ1-1; no firm D call. The V gene lost 3 bases and the J gene lost 5 bases, with 7 bases spanning the gap. Germline V CDR1 and CDR2: LNHDA, SQIVND (reference sequence). The CDR3 is made up of 12 amino acids. The CDR3 sequence: CASSIGITEAFF. DNA for the CDR3: TGTGCCAGTAGTATCGGGATTACTGAAGCTTTCTTT.

This clonotype was detected ten times or more. The V gene is TRBV7-8, the J gene TRBJ2-1, with unresolved D. The CDR3 spans 13 residues. Germline values: CDR1 SGHVS, CDR2 FQNEAQ. Trimming removed 1 base at V and 6 bases at J, with 7 bases between. The chain's CDR3 is CASSLGPGNEQFF. The CDR3 DNA reads as TGTGCCAGCAGCTTAGGTCCGGGCAATGAGCAGTTCTTC.

This rearrangement joins TRBV6-1 to TRBJ1-5; D is unresolved. From germline, CDR1 is MNHNS and CDR2 SASEGT. The CDR3 length is 13 residues. Trimming left V 2 bases short and J 6 bases short, with 8 bases between. The CDR3 is CASSESRAQPQHF. CDR3 DNA: TGTGCCAGCAGTGAATCTAGGGCTCAGCCCCAGCATTTT.

This clonotype was counted many times. Relative to the germline gene, one junction end is altered; a read error may explain this. The rearrangement joins TRBV20-1 to TRBJ2-1; D might be TRBD2 (5 bases). The CDR3 is made up of 11 amino acids. CDR1 and CDR2 (germline): DFQATT, SNEGSKA (reference sequence). This CDR3 is CSARDGIRVSF. The CDR3 coding sequence is TGCAGTGCTAGGGACGGGATTAGGGTATCCTTC.

This clonotype appeared a few times. The DNA of the CDR3 is TGTGCCAGTAGCCTCACCGGGACCGTCTACAATGAGCAGTTCTTC. Protein: CASSLTGTVYNEQFF. The V gene is TRBV19, the J gene TRBJ2-1, with D perhaps assigned TRBD1 or TRBD2 (5 bases each). This CDR3 contains 15 residues. The V gene lost 6 bases and the J gene lost 3 bases, with 15 bases spanning the gap. CDR1 and CDR2 from the germline V gene are LNHDA and SQIVND (reference sequence).

This clonotype was seen a few times. This rearrangement joins TRBV10-3 to TRBJ2-3; D call uncertain. This CDR3 has 15 amino acids. Germline V lookup: CDR1 ENHRY, CDR2 SYGVKD. With 6 bases removed from V and 2 bases from J, the gap between germline ends came to 15 bases. The CDR3 protein is CAIRSDPRFTDTQYF. The CDR3 region has the DNA TGTGCCATCAGATCAGACCCTCGGTTCACAGATACGCAGTATTTT.